This T cell receptor beta chain was recorded in a study of shared clonotypes between healthy human individuals. In the case of this clone: The target antigen is unknown.

Using immunoSEQ multiplex PCR, the repertoire was profiled, and TCRdb retains in-frame clones only, with some absent. The sample lists just over 2,000,000 clones, less than 95% occurring once. Whole-study results and caveats: Although depth was large, rarefaction showed that sequencing of the sorted subsets was incomplete. Represented genetic and exposure-history diversity was restricted by having few donors.

Naive-designated CD8 cells lacked CD45RO, were positively enriched for CCR7, and omitted terminally differentiated effector memory CD45RA+ cells. In germline, CDR1 is SEHNR, CDR2 FQNEAQ (reference sequence). CDR3 length: 15 amino acids. After removal of 5 bases from V and 3 bases from J, the junction contained 10 bases not matched to a gene. The chain employs TRBV7-9 and TRBJ2-7; TRBD2 matches 7 bases. The sequencing input was naive CD8+ T cells sorted from blood. This receptor was taken from a man younger than 30 in good health. The CDR3: CASSGGGAGSYEQYF. In DNA, the CDR3 is TGTGCCAGCAGCGGCGGAGGAGCGGGGAGCTACGAGCAGTACTTC.